These 31 T cell receptor beta chains came from one sample sequenced in a study of technical replicates of blood from several donors. Only in-frame clones appear in the TCRdb table, and some are missing; sequencing was by immunoSEQ multiplex PCR. This table has about 68,000 clones, roughly 97% appearing once. Sequencing used T cells isolated from PBMCs. The source is a human donor in good health.

V usage is TRBV6-9 and J usage is TRBJ2-3, with a tentative D call TRBD1 (6 bases). Trimming shortened V by 8 bases and J by 4 bases, and 19 bases separated the two germline ends. This CDR3 comprises 15 residues. Per the germline V gene, CDR1 is MNHGY and CDR2 is SVAAGI. This CDR3 reads CASSNYRVGPDTQYF. The CDR3 coding sequence is TGTGCCAGCTCGAATTACAGGGTGGGTCCAGATACGCAGTATTTT.

This rearrangement joins TRBV28 to TRBJ1-1; unclear D gene. V lost 2 bases to trimming and J lost 4 bases, with 8 bases between them. This CDR3 has 13 residues. Germline-derived CDR1 and CDR2 are MDHEN and SYDVKM. The CDR3 DNA follows: TGTGCCAGCAGTTTAAGCCGGGGCACTGAAGCTTTCTTT. Translated, it gives CASSLSRGTEAFF. Full variable domain (remainder filled in from reference TRBV28 and TRBJ1-1): DVKVTQSSRYLVKRTGEKVFLECVQDMDHENMFWYRQDPGLGLRLIYFSYDVKMKEKGDIPEGYSVSREKKERFSLILESASTNQTSMYLCASSLSRGTEAFFGQGTRLTVV.

The chain joins TRBV30 to TRBJ2-7; D is unresolved. V lost 4 bases, J lost 3 bases, and 10 bases lay in between. The CDR3 contains 12 residues. The germline V gene has CDR1 GTSNPN and CDR2 SVGIG (reference sequence). CDR3 coding DNA: TGTGCCTGGACCTCCCCGGGCTACGAGCAGTACTTC. This encodes CAWTSPGYEQYF.

The chain combines TRBV15 with TRBJ2-1; 7 nucleotides line up with TRBD2. Germline assignment: CDR1 LNHNV and CDR2 YYDKDF (reference sequence). This CDR3 comprises 15 residues. The V gene end was trimmed by 1 base and the J gene end by 6 bases; junction bases not matched to a gene: 6. In DNA form, the CDR3 reads TGTGCCACCAGCAGAGGAGCGGGAAGCTCCAATGAGCAGTTCTTC. Translated: CATSRGAGSSNEQFF.

This clone was found once. The chain couples TRBV5-4 to TRBJ1-4; 7 nucleotides match TRBD1. The V gene's germline CDR1 is SGHNT and CDR2 YYREEE (reference sequence). The trim removed 0 bases at V and 3 bases at J, leaving 11 bases unmatched. This CDR3 spans 18 amino acids. The CDR3 sequence is CASSLAKFPGQSNEKLFF. The CDR3 nucleotides read TGTGCCAGCAGCTTGGCTAAATTTCCGGGACAGTCTAATGAAAAACTGTTTTTT. The full variable domain, with the rest looked up from reference TRBV5-4 and TRBJ1-4, is ETGVTQSPTHLIKTRGQQVTLRCSSQSGHNTVSWYQQALGQGPQFIFQYYREEENGRGNFPPRFSGLQFPNYSSELNVNALELDDSALYLCASSLAKFPGQSNEKLFFGSGTQLSVL.

The V and J genes are TRBV25-1 and TRBJ1-5, with 7 bases matching TRBD1. Germline lookup yields CDR1 MGHDK and CDR2 SYGVNS. This CDR3 comprises 14 residues. J lost 6 bases, V lost 4 bases, and 6 bases had no gene match. The CDR3 bases are TGTGCCAGCAGTGTAGGGGGCGCGGGTCAGCCCCAGCATTTT. Encoded protein: CASSVGGAGQPQHF.

The V call is TRBV7-9, the J call TRBJ1-5; maybe TRBD1 (6 bases). CDR3 length equals 14 residues. CDR1 and CDR2 from the germline V gene are SEHNR and FQNEAQ (reference sequence). V was trimmed by 1 base and J by 6 bases, leaving 10 bases between them. CDR3 protein: CASSLGGGGQPQHF. DNA for the CDR3: TGTGCCAGCAGCTTAGGAGGGGGTGGTCAGCCCCAGCATTTT.

The chain joins TRBV6-1 to TRBJ2-5; TRBD2 agrees at 7 bases. V was clipped by 5 bases and J by 9 bases; unmatched bases: 3. This CDR3 contains 11 residues. Germline assignment: CDR1 MNHNS and CDR2 SASEGT. CDR3 bases: TGTGCCAGCAGTAGGAGCGGGGCCCAGTACTTC. Translating it yields CASSRSGAQYF.

The chain uses TRBV11-3 and TRBJ2-3; TRBD2 might be the D (5 bases). Germline-derived CDR1 and CDR2 are SGHNT and YENEEA. This CDR3 has 12 residues. Trimming took off 5 bases at V and 5 bases at J, with 8 bases between the two ends. The CDR3 is CASSGSGDTQYF. The CDR3 region has the DNA TGTGCCAGCAGCGGGAGTGGAGATACGCAGTATTTT.

The chain combines TRBV5-8 with TRBJ2-7, with 7 bases aligning to TRBD1. Per germline, CDR1 SGHTS and CDR2 YDEGEE. The CDR3 is made up of 15 amino acids. Losses at the gene ends were 3 bases for V and 0 bases for J; bases not matched to a gene: 6. The CDR3 DNA sequence: TGTGCCAGCAGCTCCGGGACAGCTGTCTCCTACGAGCAGTACTTC. It codes for CASSSGTAVSYEQYF.

The chain employs TRBV19 and TRBJ2-4; 13 bases are shared with TRBD2. Germline assignment: CDR1 LNHDA and CDR2 SQIVND (reference sequence). The CDR3 runs to 15 residues. Trimming cost V 6 bases and J 1 base; bases outside gene matches: 0. In DNA, the CDR3 is TGTGCCAGTAGGACTAGCGGGAGGGCCAAAAACATTCAGTACTTC. It encodes CASRTSGRAKNIQYF.

The chain combines TRBV19 with TRBJ2-7, with TRBD1 matching over 7 bases. V dropped 5 bases and J dropped 3; count of bases not matched to a gene: 10. The CDR3 runs to 15 residues. Germline V lookup: CDR1 LNHDA, CDR2 SQIVND (reference sequence). The CDR3 here is CASSPYRDSLYEQYF. The CDR3 DNA reads as TGTGCCAGTAGTCCCTACCGGGACAGTCTCTACGAGCAGTACTTC.

V gene TRBV6-4 combines with J gene TRBJ1-5; TRBD1 might be the D (5 bases). Germline V gives CDR1 MRHNA, CDR2 SNTAGT. There are 16 residues in the CDR3. Trimming took 0 bases from V and 5 from J, leaving 14 bases between them. In DNA, the CDR3 is TGTGCCAGCAGTGACTCAGTACCTAGGGGTTATCAGCCCCAGCATTTT. Amino acid sequence: CASSDSVPRGYQPQHF.

The chain combines TRBV4-1 with TRBJ2-1, with 9 bases identical to TRBD2. This CDR3 is built from 14 residues. Unmatched junction bases numbered 2, after V lost 2 bases and J lost 6 bases. The germline CDR1 and CDR2 sequences are MGHRA and YSYEKL. Here the CDR3 reads CASSQQREVNEQFF. The CDR3 nucleotides read TGCGCCAGCAGCCAACAGCGGGAGGTCAATGAGCAGTTCTTC.

The chain uses TRBV7-7 and TRBJ2-3, with D perhaps matching TRBD1 (5 bases). Per the germline V gene, CDR1 is SSHAT and CDR2 is FNYEAQ (reference sequence). The CDR3 totals 14 residues. Trimming shortened V by 5 bases and J by 4 bases, and 13 bases separated the two germline ends. In DNA form, the CDR3 reads TGTGCCAGCAGCCCAGTGACAGCCGCAGATACGCAGTATTTT. Its protein product is CASSPVTAADTQYF.

The chain recombines TRBV5-5 with TRBJ2-2, with 9 positions matching TRBD1. Germline V gene data show CDR1 as SGHKS and CDR2 as YYEKEE (reference sequence). CDR3 length: 15 amino acids. V lost 1 base and J lost 5; bases outside the gene matches: 3. CDR3 protein: CASSLRTGETGELFF. For the CDR3, the DNA is TGTGCCAGCAGCTTGAGGACAGGGGAGACCGGGGAGCTGTTTTTT.

This chain uses TRBV5-6 with TRBJ1-5, with D tentatively TRBD1 (6 bases). The CDR3 covers 14 residues. Germline CDR1 is SGHDT and CDR2 is YYEEEE. Trimming took off 7 bases at V and 7 bases at J, with 18 bases between the two ends. The DNA for the CDR3 is TGTGCCAGCCTAAGGGGCGGGGGCGGGCAGCCCCAGCATTTT. Translation gives CASLRGGGGQPQHF.

V and J are TRBV19 and TRBJ1-5; tentatively, D is TRBD1 (5 bases). The CDR3 covers 14 residues. Germline V gene lookup returns CDR1 LNHDA and CDR2 SQIVND (reference sequence). The germline V and J ends were trimmed by 3 bases and 4 bases, with 10 bases remaining between them. The CDR3 spells CASSIRTLNQPQHF. The CDR3 DNA reads as TGTGCCAGTAGTATTAGGACATTAAATCAGCCCCAGCATTTT.

This sequence joins TRBV6-6 and TRBJ2-2; 7 bases match TRBD1. CDR1 and CDR2 (germline): MNHNY, SVGAGI (reference sequence). This CDR3 region has 16 residues. With V trimmed by 2 bases and J by 6 bases, 9 bases remained unmatched. The CDR3 loop is CASSYQTGKVPGELFF. In DNA, the CDR3 is TGTGCCAGCAGTTACCAGACAGGGAAGGTGCCCGGGGAGCTGTTTTTT.

This rearrangement joins TRBV6-5 to TRBJ2-7; weak D call: TRBD1 (5 bases). V dropped 7 bases and J dropped 4 bases, with 14 bases sitting between them. The germline V gene has CDR1 MNHEY and CDR2 SVGAGI. CDR3 size: 13 residues. The CDR3, as DNA: TGTGCCAGCAAGTCCCAGGGATGGTACGAGCAGTACTTC. This sequence encodes CASKSQGWYEQYF.

This chain links TRBV19 with TRBJ1-2; perhaps TRBD1 as D (5 bases). The V end was cut by 6 bases, the J end by 0 bases, with 8 bases between. The CDR3 has 13 residues. The germline gives CDR1 LNHDA, CDR2 SQIVND (reference sequence). The CDR3 nucleotides are TGTGCCAGTAGGCGGGGCCCTAACTATGGCTACACCTTC. The encoded protein is CASRRGPNYGYTF.

The chain uses TRBV7-8 and TRBJ1-5, with D possibly TRBD1 on 5 matching bases. Trimming removed 4 bases at V and 4 bases at J, with 14 bases between. This CDR3 spans 15 amino acids. CDR1 is SGHVS and CDR2 is FQNEAQ in the germline V gene. This CDR3 reads CASSYTTEVNQPQHF. For the CDR3, the DNA is TGTGCCAGCAGCTATACGACAGAAGTTAATCAGCCCCAGCATTTT.

This rearrangement joins TRBV7-2 to TRBJ2-7; TRBD2 matches at 10 bases. The CDR3 consists of 14 residues. Trimming cost V 2 bases and J 6 bases; bases outside gene matches: 4. Germline assignment: CDR1 SGHTA and CDR2 FQGNSA. CDR3 coding DNA: TGTGCCAGCAGCTTAAGACTAGCGGGTGCCGAGCAGTACTTC. It encodes CASSLRLAGAEQYF.

This chain links TRBV6-5 with TRBJ1-4, with a possible D match to TRBD1 (6 bases). Trimming stripped 6 bases from V and 7 bases from J, with 18 bases between. The CDR3 is 15 residues long. Germline loops: CDR1 MNHEY, CDR2 SVGAGI. The CDR3 region is CASSEGGGTGEKLFF. The DNA of the CDR3 is TGTGCCAGCAGCGAGGGGGGGGGTACTGGTGAAAAACTGTTTTTT.

The chain has TRBV29-1 and TRBJ2-3, with 10 bases fitting TRBD2. V was clipped by 6 bases and J by 3 bases; unmatched bases: 6. The CDR3 loop spans 14 amino acids. Germline CDR1 is SQVTM and CDR2 is ANQGSEA. As DNA, the CDR3 is TGCAGCGTCCCTAGCGGGAGCCCAACAGATACGCAGTATTTT. Its translation: CSVPSGSPTDTQYF.

This chain uses TRBV6-5 with TRBJ1-2, with D tentatively TRBD1 (6 bases). V lost 0 bases, J lost 8 bases, and 16 bases lay in between. CDR1 is MNHEY, CDR2 SVGAGI, per germline. This CDR3 spans 15 amino acids. The CDR3 nucleotides read TGTGCCAGCAGTTACTCGGCGGGGGGCACCCTAGGCTACACCTTC. Translation gives CASSYSAGGTLGYTF.

This chain's CDR3 is CAWSDRGHGETQYF. CDR3 coding DNA: TGTGCCTGGAGTGACAGGGGGCACGGAGAGACCCAGTACTTC. J is TRBJ2-5 and V is TRBV30; 9 bases fit TRBD1. The CDR3 totals 14 residues. Per germline, CDR1 GTSNPN and CDR2 SVGIG (reference sequence). V lost 1 base, J lost 4 bases, and 4 bases stayed unmatched.

V usage is TRBV28 and J usage is TRBJ1-4, with TRBD1 as a possible D gene (6 bases). Germline CDR1 reads MDHEN; CDR2 reads SYDVKM. The CDR3 length is 14 residues. Trimming removed 6 bases from V and 6 bases from J, with 14 bases in between. CDR3 amino acids: CASSSDRTHEKLFF. The CDR3 coding sequence is TGTGCCAGCAGCTCCGACAGGACTCATGAAAAACTGTTTTTT.

V usage is TRBV13 and J usage is TRBJ2-3; TRBD1 agrees at 9 bases. CDR1 and CDR2 from the germline V gene are PRHDT and FYEKMQ (reference sequence). CDR3 size: 14 residues. The V and J ends lost 6 bases and 3 bases, in that order; junction bases with no gene match: 4. This CDR3 is CASSPDRGTDTQYF. In nucleotides, the CDR3 is TGTGCCAGCAGTCCTGACAGGGGGACAGATACGCAGTATTTT.

The rearrangement uses TRBV5-8 and TRBJ1-2, with TRBD1 identical over 8 bases. The germline V gene encodes CDR1 SGHTS and CDR2 YDEGEE. J gave up 3 bases and V 4 bases, and 2 bases lay outside the gene matches. The CDR3 covers 13 residues. The CDR3 coding sequence is TGTGCCAGCAGCAGGACAGGGTACTATGGCTACACCTTC. This sequence encodes CASSRTGYYGYTF.

CDR3 protein: CASSLDNQETQYF. For the CDR3, the DNA is TGTGCCAGCAGCTTGGACAACCAAGAGACCCAGTACTTC. The chain has TRBV5-4 and TRBJ2-5, with D hard to call. This CDR3 has 13 amino acids. CDR1 and CDR2 (germline): SGHNT, YYREEE (reference sequence). V was pared by 0 bases and J by 0 bases, with 3 bases between.